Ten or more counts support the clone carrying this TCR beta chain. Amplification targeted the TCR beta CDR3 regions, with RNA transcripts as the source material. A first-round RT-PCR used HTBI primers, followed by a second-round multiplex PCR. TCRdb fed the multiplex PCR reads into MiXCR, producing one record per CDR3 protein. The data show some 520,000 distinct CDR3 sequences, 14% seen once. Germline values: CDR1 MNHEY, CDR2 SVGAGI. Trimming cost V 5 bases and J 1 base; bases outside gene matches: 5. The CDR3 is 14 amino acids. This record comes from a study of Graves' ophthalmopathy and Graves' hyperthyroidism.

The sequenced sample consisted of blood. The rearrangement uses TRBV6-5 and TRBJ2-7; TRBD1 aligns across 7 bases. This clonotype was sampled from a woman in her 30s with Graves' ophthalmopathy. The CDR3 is CASSTPGQSYEQYF. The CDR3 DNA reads TGTGCCAGCAGTACCCCGGGACAGTCCTACGAGCAGTACTTC.